This T cell receptor (beta chain) came from a study of T cells in Graves' hyperthyroidism and ophthalmopathy. This clonotype was counted at least ten times. RNA transcripts were the template for amplifying TCR beta CDR3 regions. HTBI primers were the set used in a first-round RT-PCR of the TCR CDR3. TCRdb re-derived calls from the multiplex PCR reads in MiXCR, one entry per CDR3 protein. The table lists hundreds of thousands of distinct CDR3 sequences, more than 11% of them singletons, with almost 6% in the top ten. The V gene lost 5 bases and the J gene lost 5 bases, with 14 bases spanning the gap. CDR3 length equals 14 residues. Germline assignment: CDR1 LNHDA and CDR2 SQIVND (reference sequence).

The sample comprised blood. The rearrangement joins TRBV19 to TRBJ2-3; D remains ambiguous. The origin of this receptor is a woman in her twenties or thirties with Graves' hyperthyroidism that later progressed to Graves' ophthalmopathy. In DNA form, the CDR3 reads TGTGCCAGTAGTTTCAGTGGTGTTGGAGATACGCAGTATTTT. Protein sequence: CASSFSGVGDTQYF. Combining the CDR3 with reference TRBV19 and TRBJ2-3 gives the whole variable domain DGGITQSPKYLFRKEGQNVTLSCEQNLNHDAMYWYRQDPGQGLRLIYYSQIVNDFQKGDIAEGYSVSREKKESFPLTVTSAQKNPTAFYLCASSFSGVGDTQYFGPGTRLTVL.